One sample yielded the 10 T cell receptor beta chains listed below, sequenced in a study of blood T cell repertoires in COVID-19. Using immunoSEQ multiplex PCR, the repertoire was profiled, and TCRdb retains in-frame clones only, with some absent. The table lists 45,000 to 65,000 clones, approximately 90% of them singletons. The specimen was peripheral blood. These receptors were obtained from a human donor in a cohort sampled during active COVID-19.

CDR3 in amino acids: CASSPPGRGVFPGELFF. Here the CDR3 DNA reads TGTGCCAGCTCACCACCCGGCAGGGGGGTATTCCCCGGGGAGCTGTTTTTT. This chain uses TRBV18 with TRBJ2-2, with a weak D call TRBD1 (7 bases). There are 17 residues in the CDR3. Germline V gene sequence: CDR1 KGHSH, CDR2 LQKENI. V lost 0 bases, J lost 6 bases, and 17 bases lay in between.

This chain joins TRBV19 and TRBJ2-2; 10 bases line up with TRBD2. The junction had 6 bases not matched to a gene; V was cut back by 0 bases and J by 5 bases. Germline values: CDR1 LNHDA, CDR2 SQIVND (reference sequence). CDR3 length equals 17 residues. The CDR3 DNA sequence: TGTGCCAGTAGTATAGATTTTGGTAGCGGGAGGACCGGGGAGCTGTTTTTT. Translated, it gives CASSIDFGSGRTGELFF. The full variable domain, completed using reference TRBV19 and TRBJ2-2, is DGGITQSPKYLFRKEGQNVTLSCEQNLNHDAMYWYRQDPGQGLRLIYYSQIVNDFQKGDIAEGYSVSREKKESFPLTVTSAQKNPTAFYLCASSIDFGSGRTGELFFGEGSRLTVL.

This chain joins TRBV24-1 and TRBJ1-1, with a weak D call TRBD1 (6 bases). There are 13 residues in the CDR3. Germline V gene lookup returns CDR1 KGHDR and CDR2 SFDVKD. The V end was cut by 3 bases, the J end by 8 bases, with 12 bases between. This CDR3 is CATSDNRVREAFF. The CDR3 coding sequence is TGTGCCACCAGTGATAACAGGGTTAGGGAAGCTTTCTTT.

The V call is TRBV12-5, the J call TRBJ2-2, with D possibly matching TRBD1 (6 bases). The V and J ends lost 6 bases and 3 bases respectively, with 11 bases between them. The CDR3 consists of 14 residues. Per the germline V gene, CDR1 is LGHNT and CDR2 is FRNRAP. CDR3 loop: CASGHRADTGELFF. In DNA, the CDR3 is TGTGCTAGTGGACACAGGGCGGACACCGGGGAGCTGTTTTTT.

The gene calls are TRBV18 and TRBJ2-3, with D unresolved. The CDR3 consists of 13 residues. Germline loops: CDR1 KGHSH, CDR2 LQKENI. V shed 6 bases and J shed 4 bases, with 11 bases lying between them. The CDR3, as DNA: TGTGCCAGCTCCCCCAAACTATCAGATACGCAGTATTTT. Protein sequence: CASSPKLSDTQYF.

There are a few counts of this clone. The chain links TRBV12-3 or TRBV12-4 to TRBJ1-2; weak D call: TRBD1 (6 bases). The CDR3 totals 13 residues. Trimming stripped 3 bases from V and 4 bases from J, with 9 bases between. The CDR3 region is CASSFGTTYGYTF. Here the CDR3 DNA reads TGTGCCAGCAGTTTTGGGACAACCTATGGCTACACCTTC.

This clone was counted a single time. The V gene is TRBV5-1, the J gene TRBJ1-3, with 9 bases that match TRBD1. Germline CDR1 SGHRS, CDR2 YFSETQ. The CDR3 has 16 amino acids. The junction had 5 bases not matched to a gene; V was cut back by 0 bases and J by 4 bases. The CDR3 loop reads CASSLVTGGEGNTIYF. The CDR3 DNA sequence: TGCGCCAGCAGCTTGGTTACAGGGGGCGAGGGAAACACCATATATTTT.

The rearrangement uses TRBV11-3 and TRBJ2-7; 7 bases are shared with TRBD2. The V gene's germline CDR1 is SGHNT and CDR2 YENEEA. V shed 3 bases and J 6 bases; nucleotides not matched to a gene: 8. The CDR3 has 14 residues. CDR3 residues: CASSLNRLAPEQYF. The CDR3 DNA reads TGTGCCAGCAGCTTGAACCGACTAGCACCCGAGCAGTACTTC.

The chain joins TRBV28 to TRBJ2-2; D is uncertain. Per the germline V gene, CDR1 is MDHEN and CDR2 is SYDVKM. V was clipped by 2 bases and J by 3 bases, with 10 bases between them. The CDR3 is made up of 15 amino acids. The CDR3 region has the DNA TGTGCCAGCAGTTTACCCACAATTCACACCGGGGAGCTGTTTTTT. Protein sequence: CASSLPTIHTGELFF.

V usage is TRBV7-2 and J usage is TRBJ2-1, with 9 bases identical to TRBD2. The germline CDR1 and CDR2 sequences are SGHTA and FQGNSA. After removal of 4 bases from V and 4 bases from J, the junction contained 14 bases not matched to a gene. The CDR3 contains 18 residues. The CDR3 region has the DNA TGTGCCAGCAGCTCTGTTAGCGGGGGCCACGGGGGTTACAATGAGCAGTTCTTC. Its protein is CASSSVSGGHGGYNEQFF.